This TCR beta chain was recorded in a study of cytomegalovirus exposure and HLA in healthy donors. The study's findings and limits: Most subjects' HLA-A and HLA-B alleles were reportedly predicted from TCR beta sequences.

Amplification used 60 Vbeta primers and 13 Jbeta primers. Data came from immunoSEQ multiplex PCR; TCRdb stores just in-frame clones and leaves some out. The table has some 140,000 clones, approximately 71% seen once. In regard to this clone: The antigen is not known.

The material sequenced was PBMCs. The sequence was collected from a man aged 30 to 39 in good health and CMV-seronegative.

The CDR3 reads CASSFQMNTEAFF. CDR3 coding DNA: TGTGCCAGCAGTTTTCAGATGAACACTGAAGCTTTCTTT. This rearrangement joins TRBV25-1 to TRBJ1-1; no definite D call. Germline values: CDR1 MGHDK, CDR2 SYGVNS. V gave up 5 bases and J gave up 0 bases, with 7 bases separating them. This CDR3 contains 13 residues.